This T cell receptor beta chain was identified in a study of shared clonotypes between healthy human individuals. Some clones are missing from TCRdb's copy, which holds only in-frame ones; the method was immunoSEQ multiplex PCR. Of 2 million to 2.5 million clones listed, 85% to 95% are singletons. V gave up 6 bases and J gave up 2 bases, with 19 bases separating them. The CDR3 runs to 17 residues. Germline V lookup: CDR1 MNHEY, CDR2 SMNVEV (reference sequence). The chain recombines TRBV27 with TRBJ2-2; tentative D call: TRBD2 (6 bases). Sequencing was done on a sample of naive CD4+ T cells from PBMCs. Subset noted: CD45RA+ positively selected. The sequence derives from a man younger than 35 in good health. Some clones in this sample may be carry-over from other donors' samples. The CDR3 nucleotides are TGTGCCAGCAGAAGGGGTACGACTAGAGGAAACACCGGGGAGCTGTTTTTT. Translated, it gives CASRRGTTRGNTGELFF.